This T cell receptor (beta chain) was retrieved from a study of cytomegalovirus exposure and HLA in healthy donors. PCR employed 60 Vbeta and 13 Jbeta primers. Sequencing used immunoSEQ multiplex PCR; TCRdb keeps in-frame clones, though not all of them. The sample includes 120,000 to 150,000 clones, around three quarters of them seen just once. CDR3 length equals 17 residues. The germline gives CDR1 SGHRS, CDR2 YFSETQ. V shed 4 bases and J 3 bases; nucleotides not matched to a gene: 12. This TCR derives from a man aged 35 to 55 in good health and CMV-seronegative. Sequenced input: PBMCs. The V and J genes are TRBV5-1 and TRBJ2-1, with 8 bases lining up with TRBD1. The CDR3, as DNA: TGCGCCAGCAGCGCCCTTCCCGCAGGGGGCGGCTACAATGAGCAGTTCTTC. Translation gives CASSALPAGGGYNEQFF. The full variable domain, in which reference TRBV5-1 and TRBJ2-1 provide the parts outside the CDR3, is KAGVTQTPRYLIKTRGQQVTLSCSPISGHRSVSWYQQTPGQGLQFLFEYFSETQRNKGNFPGRFSGRQFSNSRSEMNVSTLELGDSALYLCASSALPAGGGYNEQFFGPGTRLTVL.